Following are 31 T cell receptor beta chains from one sample sequenced in a study of blood T cell repertoires in COVID-19. Profiling relied on immunoSEQ multiplex PCR, and the TCRdb table lists in-frame clones only, not all of them. The sample gives 75,000 to 100,000 clones, nearly 85% of which show up once; 25% to 30% is in the top ten. The sequencing input was peripheral blood. The source is a woman of 80 years or more with acute or convalescent COVID-19.

CDR3: CASSSTGAHYEQYF. The CDR3 DNA reads as TGTGCCAGCAGCTCGACAGGGGCCCACTACGAGCAGTACTTC. The V gene is TRBV13, the J gene TRBJ2-7, with 8 bases that match TRBD1. Germline V gene lookup returns CDR1 PRHDT and CDR2 FYEKMQ (reference sequence). The CDR3 extends over 14 amino acids. J lost 3 bases, V lost 4 bases, and 5 bases had no gene match.

The genes are TRBV7-9 and TRBJ1-4; 9 nucleotides agree with TRBD1. The CDR3 has 18 amino acids. Germline V gene data show CDR1 as SEHNR and CDR2 as FQNEAQ (reference sequence). The junction had 9 bases not matched to a gene; V was cut back by 0 bases and J by 4 bases. The CDR3 reads CASSLAGQGRALNEKLFF. In nucleotides, the CDR3 is TGTGCCAGCAGCTTAGCAGGACAGGGGCGGGCCCTTAATGAAAAACTGTTTTTT.

This rearrangement joins TRBV28 to TRBJ2-2; tentative D call: TRBD2 (6 bases). The ends were cut back, 5 bases at V and 3 bases at J, with 16 bases in the middle. The CDR3 covers 16 residues. The germline gives CDR1 MDHEN, CDR2 SYDVKM. In nucleotides, the CDR3 is TGTGCCAGCAGTCCCCCCCGGGGGTCTTACACCGGGGAGCTGTTTTTT. Encoded protein: CASSPPRGSYTGELFF.

This clone was detected only a few times. The gene calls are TRBV5-1 and TRBJ2-2, with D possibly being TRBD2 (6 bases). The germline V gene encodes CDR1 SGHRS and CDR2 YFSETQ. Trimming shortened V by 2 bases and J by 8 bases, and 19 bases separated the two germline ends. The CDR3 has 16 residues. Written as DNA, the CDR3 is TGCGCCAGCAGCTTATTGTATGGAGGGGCTGCTGGGGAGCTGTTTTTT. It specifies CASSLLYGGAAGELFF.

This clone was counted a few times. V gene TRBV3-1 (or the pseudogene TRBV3-2) combines with J gene TRBJ2-7; a possible D gene is TRBD2 (6 bases). The ends were cut back, 4 bases at V and 6 bases at J, with 13 bases in the middle. Germline values: CDR1 LGHDT, CDR2 YNNKEL (reference sequence). This CDR3 comprises 13 residues. The CDR3 is CASSLLGTGEQYF. The DNA for the CDR3 is TGTGCCAGCAGCCTCCTGGGGACTGGCGAGCAGTACTTC.

V gene TRBV18 combines with J gene TRBJ1-1, with TRBD1 as a possible D gene (6 bases). Germline V gives CDR1 KGHSH, CDR2 LQKENI. Trimming stripped 3 bases from V and 3 bases from J, with 11 bases between. This CDR3 is 14 amino acids long. In nucleotides, the CDR3 is TGTGCCAGCTCACCCAGGGGTGGGGACACTGAAGCTTTCTTT. This codes for CASSPRGGDTEAFF.

The chain employs TRBV7-2 and TRBJ1-3, with D perhaps TRBD1 (6 bases). The germline gives CDR1 SGHTA, CDR2 FQGNSA. The CDR3 consists of 16 residues. V lost 5 bases and J lost 1, with 15 bases in between. The CDR3: CASSLSGGASGNTIYF. For the CDR3, the DNA is TGTGCCAGCAGCCTATCGGGGGGGGCTTCTGGAAACACCATATATTTT.

The chain is built from TRBV19 and TRBJ2-5; 9 bases agree with TRBD1. The J segment lost 3 bases and the V segment lost 4 bases, leaving 0 bases of the junction unmatched. The CDR3 is made up of 13 amino acids. In germline, CDR1 is LNHDA, CDR2 SQIVND (reference sequence). The DNA of the CDR3 is TGTGCCAGTAGTAGGGACAGGGAAGAGACCCAGTACTTC. Protein product: CASSRDREETQYF.

The J gene is TRBJ1-5, the V gene TRBV7-9; maybe TRBD1 (6 bases). Germline lookup yields CDR1 SEHNR and CDR2 FQNEAQ (reference sequence). The V end lost 0 bases, the J end lost 2 bases, and 11 bases lay between the germline ends. CDR3 size: 16 residues. The CDR3 reads CASSLAAGAGNQPQHF. CDR3 DNA sequence: TGTGCCAGCAGCTTAGCGGCGGGGGCAGGCAATCAGCCCCAGCATTTT.

In DNA form, the CDR3 reads TGTGCCAGTAGTAGCGCAGGGACAGGGGGCTGGACCGGGGAGCTGTTTTTT. This encodes CASSSAGTGGWTGELFF. The V gene is TRBV19, the J gene TRBJ2-2; 12 nucleotides align to TRBD1. Looked up from germline, CDR1 is LNHDA and CDR2 is SQIVND (reference sequence). The CDR3 totals 17 residues. With V trimmed by 4 bases and J by 5 bases, 8 bases remained unmatched.

In DNA form, the CDR3 reads TGTGCCAGCGGTGACAGCCACAACAATGAGCAGTTCTTC. The encoded protein is CASGDSHNNEQFF. The chain uses TRBV7-9 and TRBJ2-1; TRBD1 might be the D (5 bases). CDR3 length: 13 residues. With 8 bases removed from V and 5 bases from J, the gap between germline ends came to 13 bases. Germline CDR1 is SEHNR and CDR2 is FQNEAQ (reference sequence).

This clone was observed a handful of times. This chain connects TRBV11-2 to TRBJ1-2, with TRBD1 matching 8 bases. Per germline, CDR1 SGHAT and CDR2 FQNNGV. The CDR3 covers 12 residues. The V gene end was trimmed by 4 bases and the J gene end by 7 bases; junction bases not matched to a gene: 2. This CDR3 reads CASSSGTGGYTF. The CDR3 nucleotides are TGTGCCAGCAGCTCTGGGACAGGTGGCTACACCTTC.

The CDR3 DNA sequence: TGTGCCAGCACCACGGACAGTTACACTGAAGCTTTCTTT. Amino acids: CASTTDSYTEAFF. The chain employs TRBV2 and TRBJ1-1, with D perhaps TRBD1 (6 bases). The CDR3 sequence is 13 residues long. CDR1 and CDR2 from the germline V gene are SNHLY and FYNNEI. V lost 7 bases and J lost 3, with 12 bases in between.

The chain uses TRBV7-9 and TRBJ2-1; TRBD2 matches 9 bases. After removal of 1 base from V and 7 bases from J, the junction contained 2 bases not matched to a gene. Germline V gene data show CDR1 as SEHNR and CDR2 as FQNEAQ (reference sequence). The CDR3 loop spans 14 amino acids. CDR3 protein: CASSLGGLANEQFF. The DNA of the CDR3 is TGTGCCAGCAGCTTAGGGGGACTAGCAAATGAGCAGTTCTTC.

V usage is TRBV11-3 and J usage is TRBJ1-3; possible D gene TRBD1, 5 bases. Trimming left V 6 bases short and J 4 bases short, with 16 bases between. CDR3 length: 15 residues. Germline CDR1 is SGHNT and CDR2 is YENEEA. In DNA form, the CDR3 reads TGTGCCAGCAGAATAGGACAACCCGAGGGAAACACCATATATTTT. This gives the protein CASRIGQPEGNTIYF.

The rearrangement joins TRBV6-5 to TRBJ2-7; 9 bases are shared with TRBD1. The CDR3 extends over 15 amino acids. From germline, CDR1 is MNHEY and CDR2 SVGAGI. With 5 bases clipped from V and 3 bases from J, the junction kept 8 bases outside the gene matches. Here the CDR3 DNA reads TGTGCCAGCAGTAGCGGGACAGGGCCGAACTACGAGCAGTACTTC. Amino acid sequence: CASSSGTGPNYEQYF.

The genes are TRBV2 and TRBJ2-1; the match to TRBD2 covers 11 bases. Germline trimming cut 5 bases from V and 7 bases from J; bases unmatched to any gene: 4. This CDR3 has 14 residues. Per the germline V gene, CDR1 is SNHLY and CDR2 is FYNNEI. The CDR3 loop is CASSQTSGVNEQFF. The CDR3 DNA reads TGTGCCAGCAGTCAGACTAGCGGGGTGAATGAGCAGTTCTTC.

A single count supports this clone. V gene TRBV7-9 combines with J gene TRBJ2-7; D is perhaps TRBD2 (6 bases). The CDR3 has 15 amino acids. Germline V gene lookup returns CDR1 SEHNR and CDR2 FQNEAQ (reference sequence). Trimming took off 4 bases at V and 0 bases at J, with 13 bases between the two ends. As DNA, the CDR3 is TGTGCCAGCAGCTGGGGGGACGAAAGCTCCTACGAGCAGTACTTC. It translates to CASSWGDESSYEQYF.

The chain is built from TRBV4-1 and TRBJ1-2, with TRBD1 matching over 9 bases. This CDR3 is built from 13 residues. Germline values: CDR1 MGHRA, CDR2 YSYEKL. After removal of 3 bases from V and 8 bases from J, the junction contained 4 bases not matched to a gene. CDR3 in DNA: TGCGCCAGCAGCCAGGGACAGGGACTAGGCTACACCTTC. Protein sequence: CASSQGQGLGYTF.

This clone was seen only once. The chain couples TRBV28 to TRBJ2-3; no definite D call. Trimming cost V 5 bases and J 5 bases, with 2 bases left between them. Germline V gene data show CDR1 as MDHEN and CDR2 as SYDVKM. The CDR3 contains 10 residues. The CDR3 here is CASSRDTQYF. CDR3 in DNA: TGTGCCAGCAGTCGAGATACGCAGTATTTT.

The chain carries TRBV7-2 and TRBJ1-2; 7 bases line up with TRBD1. The CDR3 spans 14 residues. Losses at the gene ends were 5 bases for V and 4 bases for J; bases not matched to a gene: 7. Germline loops: CDR1 SGHTA, CDR2 FQGNSA. The CDR3 nucleotides read TGTGCCAGCAGCCTAGACAGGGTGGGCTATGGCTACACCTTC. Translating it yields CASSLDRVGYGYTF.

The rearrangement uses TRBV13 and TRBJ2-2, with a possible D match to TRBD2 (6 bases). Trimming stripped 2 bases from V and 5 bases from J, with 6 bases between. The CDR3 sequence is 13 residues long. Germline CDR1 PRHDT, CDR2 FYEKMQ (reference sequence). CDR3 protein: CASSLLATGELFF. The CDR3 DNA follows: TGTGCCAGCAGCTTACTAGCGACCGGGGAGCTGTTTTTT.

V usage is TRBV18 and J usage is TRBJ2-5, with 7 bases fitting TRBD2. The ends lost 0 bases at V and 5 bases at J; junction bases unmatched: 3. Germline V gene data show CDR1 as KGHSH and CDR2 as LQKENI. The CDR3 contains 14 residues. The DNA of the CDR3 is TGTGCCAGCTCACCACCGAGCGGGACGGAGACCCAGTACTTC. Amino acids: CASSPPSGTETQYF.

The gene calls are TRBV4-2 and TRBJ1-2; the D gene is possibly TRBD1 (6 bases). The ends were cut back, 1 base at V and 2 bases at J, with 11 bases in the middle. The CDR3 runs 15 residues. Germline CDR1 is LGHNA and CDR2 is YNFKEQ. The CDR3 loop is CASSQVSRGNYGYTF. CDR3 nucleotide sequence: TGTGCCAGCAGCCAAGTGAGCAGGGGCAACTATGGCTACACCTTC.

V gene TRBV24-1 combines with J gene TRBJ2-5; 8 bases map to TRBD1. With V trimmed by 4 bases and J by 4 bases, 1 base remained unmatched. Germline V gene sequence: CDR1 KGHDR, CDR2 SFDVKD. CDR3 size: 13 residues. The CDR3 here is CATSDDRGETQYF. CDR3 bases: TGTGCCACCAGTGACGACAGGGGAGAGACCCAGTACTTC.

The V gene is TRBV19, the J gene TRBJ1-3; 8 nucleotides match TRBD1. With V trimmed by 4 bases and J by 3 bases, 2 bases remained unmatched. Germline V gives CDR1 LNHDA, CDR2 SQIVND (reference sequence). The CDR3 contains 14 residues. The CDR3 DNA follows: TGTGCCAGTAGTAGGACAGGGTTTGGAAACACCATATATTTT. As protein: CASSRTGFGNTIYF.

The chain carries TRBV9 and TRBJ2-3; D is unclear. The CDR3 runs 12 residues. The V gene lost 0 bases and the J gene lost 5 bases, with 4 bases spanning the gap. In germline, CDR1 is SGDLS, CDR2 YYNGEE. In nucleotides, the CDR3 is TGTGCCAGCAGCGTAGACGGAGATACGCAGTATTTT. This sequence encodes CASSVDGDTQYF.

J is TRBJ2-3 and V is TRBV18, with D unclear. CDR3 length: 16 residues. V dropped 4 bases and J dropped 0 bases, with 14 bases sitting between them. Germline lookup yields CDR1 KGHSH and CDR2 LQKENI. For the CDR3, the DNA is TGTGCCAGCTCACGCATCTCGACACCTAGCACAGATACGCAGTATTTT. Translated: CASSRISTPSTDTQYF.

The chain employs TRBV5-6 and TRBJ2-5, with D perhaps matching TRBD1 (6 bases). Trimming took off 2 bases at V and 1 base at J, with 9 bases between the two ends. Germline V gives CDR1 SGHDT, CDR2 YYEEEE. CDR3 length: 14 amino acids. CDR3 in DNA: TGTGCCAGCAGCTTCCAGGGGTCCCAAGAGACCCAGTACTTC. Translated: CASSFQGSQETQYF.

This clone was seen more than once but under ten times. The chain is built from TRBV3-1 (or the pseudogene TRBV3-2) and TRBJ2-3; 10 bases are shared with TRBD2. The trim removed 1 base at V and 1 base at J, leaving 2 bases unmatched. This CDR3 has 16 residues. Looked up from germline, CDR1 is LGHDT and CDR2 is YNNKEL (reference sequence). CDR3 coding DNA: TGTGCCAGCAGCCAAGGGCTAGCGGGGGGCACAGATACGCAGTATTTT. Protein: CASSQGLAGGTDTQYF.

The V call is TRBV4-1, the J call TRBJ2-4, with 14 bases fitting TRBD2. CDR1 is MGHRA and CDR2 is YSYEKL in the germline V gene. The ends lost 4 bases at V and 0 bases at J; junction bases unmatched: 5. The CDR3 has 18 amino acids. The CDR3 coding sequence is TGCGCCAGCAGCCGGGGACTAGCGGGAGCTATAGCCAAAAACATTCAGTACTTC. Residues: CASSRGLAGAIAKNIQYF.